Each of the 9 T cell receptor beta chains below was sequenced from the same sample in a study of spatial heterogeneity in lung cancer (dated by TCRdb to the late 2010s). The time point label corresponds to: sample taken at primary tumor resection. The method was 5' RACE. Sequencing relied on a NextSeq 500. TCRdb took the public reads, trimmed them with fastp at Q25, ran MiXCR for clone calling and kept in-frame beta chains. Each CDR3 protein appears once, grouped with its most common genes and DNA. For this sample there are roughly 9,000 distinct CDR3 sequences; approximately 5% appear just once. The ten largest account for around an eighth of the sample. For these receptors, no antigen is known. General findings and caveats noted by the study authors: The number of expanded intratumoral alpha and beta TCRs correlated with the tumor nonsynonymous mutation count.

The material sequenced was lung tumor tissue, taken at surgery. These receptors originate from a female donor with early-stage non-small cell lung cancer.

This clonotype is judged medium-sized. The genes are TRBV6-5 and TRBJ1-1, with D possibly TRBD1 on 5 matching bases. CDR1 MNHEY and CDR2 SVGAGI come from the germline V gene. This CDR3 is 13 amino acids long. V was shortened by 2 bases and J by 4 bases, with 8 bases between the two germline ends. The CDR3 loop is CASSYPGGTEAFF. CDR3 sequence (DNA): TGTGCCAGCAGTTACCCCGGGGGCACTGAAGCTTTCTTT.

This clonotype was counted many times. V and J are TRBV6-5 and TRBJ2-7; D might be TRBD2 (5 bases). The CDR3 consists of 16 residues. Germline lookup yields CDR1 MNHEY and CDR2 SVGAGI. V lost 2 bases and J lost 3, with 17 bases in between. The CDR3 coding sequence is TGTGCCAGCAGTTACGCCCCTGGAGCGACTAACTACGAGCAGTACTTC. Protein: CASSYAPGATNYEQYF.

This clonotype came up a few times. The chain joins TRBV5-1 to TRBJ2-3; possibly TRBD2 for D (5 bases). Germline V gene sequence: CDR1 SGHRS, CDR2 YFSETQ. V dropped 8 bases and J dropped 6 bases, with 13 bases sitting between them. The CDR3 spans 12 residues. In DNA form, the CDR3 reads TGCGCCAGTCGCACGGGGATGGATACGCAGTATTTT. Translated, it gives CASRTGMDTQYF.

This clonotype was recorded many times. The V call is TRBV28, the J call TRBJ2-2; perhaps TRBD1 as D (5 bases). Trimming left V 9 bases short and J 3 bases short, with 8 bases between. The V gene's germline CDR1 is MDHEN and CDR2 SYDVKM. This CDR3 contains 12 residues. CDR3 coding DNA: TGTGCCAGTTTCAGGGACACCGGGGAGCTGTTTTTT. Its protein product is CASFRDTGELFF.

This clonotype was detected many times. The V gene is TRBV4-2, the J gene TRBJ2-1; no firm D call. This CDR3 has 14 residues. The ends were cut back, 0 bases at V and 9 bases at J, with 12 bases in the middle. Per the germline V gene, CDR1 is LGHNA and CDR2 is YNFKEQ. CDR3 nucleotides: TGTGCCAGCAGCCAAGATGCAGAGAACAGTGAGCAGTTCTTC. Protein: CASSQDAENSEQFF.

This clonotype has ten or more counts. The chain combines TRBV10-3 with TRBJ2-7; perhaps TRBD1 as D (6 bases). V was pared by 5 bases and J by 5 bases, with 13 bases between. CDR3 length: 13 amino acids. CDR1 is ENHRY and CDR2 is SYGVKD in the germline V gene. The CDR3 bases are TGTGCCATCAGTCGGACAGTTACGGACGAGCAGTACTTC. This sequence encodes CAISRTVTDEQYF.

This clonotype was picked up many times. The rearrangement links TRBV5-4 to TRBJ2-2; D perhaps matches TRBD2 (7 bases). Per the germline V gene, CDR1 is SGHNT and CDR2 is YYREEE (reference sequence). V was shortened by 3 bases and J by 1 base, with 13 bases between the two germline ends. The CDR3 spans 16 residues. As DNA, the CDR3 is TGTGCCAGCAGCTCCCGGCGGGGGCAGAACACCGGGGAGCTGTTTTTT. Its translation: CASSSRRGQNTGELFF. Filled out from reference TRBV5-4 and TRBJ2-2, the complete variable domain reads ETGVTQSPTHLIKTRGQQVTLRCSSQSGHNTVSWYQQALGQGPQFIFQYYREEENGRGNFPPRFSGLQFPNYSSELNVNALELDDSALYLCASSSRRGQNTGELFFGEGSRLTVL.

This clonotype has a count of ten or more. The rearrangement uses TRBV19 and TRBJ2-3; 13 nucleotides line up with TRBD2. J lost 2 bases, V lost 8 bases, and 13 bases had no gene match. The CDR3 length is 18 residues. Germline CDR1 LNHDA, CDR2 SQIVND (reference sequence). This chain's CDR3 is CASSWTSGSSPDTDTQYF. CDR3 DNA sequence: TGTGCCAGTTCTTGGACTAGCGGGAGTAGCCCGGACACAGATACGCAGTATTTT.

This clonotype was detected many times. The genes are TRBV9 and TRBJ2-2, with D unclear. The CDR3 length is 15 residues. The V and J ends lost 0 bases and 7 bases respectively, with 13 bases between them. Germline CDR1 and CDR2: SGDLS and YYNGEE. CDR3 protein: CASSVGVPLVGELFF. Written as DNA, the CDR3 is TGTGCCAGCAGCGTAGGGGTGCCCCTTGTCGGGGAGCTGTTTTTT.